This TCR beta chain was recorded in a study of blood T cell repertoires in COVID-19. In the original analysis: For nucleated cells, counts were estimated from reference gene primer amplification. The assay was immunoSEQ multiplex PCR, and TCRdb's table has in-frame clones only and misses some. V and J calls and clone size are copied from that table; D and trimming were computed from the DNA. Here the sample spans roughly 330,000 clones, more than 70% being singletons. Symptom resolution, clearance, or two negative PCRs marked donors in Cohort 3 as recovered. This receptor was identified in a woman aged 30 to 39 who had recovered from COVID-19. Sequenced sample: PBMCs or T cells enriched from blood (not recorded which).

The CDR3 DNA sequence: TGTGCCAGCAGTGAACGTGGGGAGGACAGGCTTGAGATAGATACGCAGTATTTT. This translates into CASSERGEDRLEIDTQYF. The V gene is TRBV2, the J gene TRBJ2-3; tentative D call: TRBD1 (7 bases). Trimming pared 2 bases from V and 5 bases from J, leaving 23 bases between. Looked up from germline, CDR1 is SNHLY and CDR2 is FYNNEI. The length of the CDR3 is 18 residues. Full variable domain (missing parts from reference TRBV2 and TRBJ2-3): EPEVTQTPSHQVTQMGQEVILRCVPISNHLYFYWYRQILGQKVEFLVSFYNNEISEKSEIFDDQFSVERPDGSNFTLKIRSTKLEDSAMYFCASSERGEDRLEIDTQYFGPGTRLTVL.